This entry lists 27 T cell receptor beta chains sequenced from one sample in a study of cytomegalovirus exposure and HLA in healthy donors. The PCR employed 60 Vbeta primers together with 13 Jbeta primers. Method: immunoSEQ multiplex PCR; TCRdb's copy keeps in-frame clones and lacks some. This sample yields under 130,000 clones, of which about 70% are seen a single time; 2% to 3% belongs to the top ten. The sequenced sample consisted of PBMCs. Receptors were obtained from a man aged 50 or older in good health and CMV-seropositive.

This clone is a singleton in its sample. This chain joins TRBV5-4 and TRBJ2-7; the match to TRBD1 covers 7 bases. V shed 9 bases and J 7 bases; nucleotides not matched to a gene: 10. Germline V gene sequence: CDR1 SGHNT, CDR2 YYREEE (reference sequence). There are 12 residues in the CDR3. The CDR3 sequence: CATQTGFGEQYF. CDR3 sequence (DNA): TGTGCCACCCAGACAGGGTTCGGGGAGCAGTACTTC. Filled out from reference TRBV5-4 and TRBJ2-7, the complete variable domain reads ETGVTQSPTHLIKTRGQQVTLRCSSQSGHNTVSWYQQALGQGPQFIFQYYREEENGRGNFPPRFSGLQFPNYSSELNVNALELDDSALYLCATQTGFGEQYFGPGTRLTVT.

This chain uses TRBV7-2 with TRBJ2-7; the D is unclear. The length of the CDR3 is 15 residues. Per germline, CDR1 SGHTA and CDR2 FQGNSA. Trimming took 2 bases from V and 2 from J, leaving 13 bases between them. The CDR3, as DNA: TGTGCCAGCAGCTTACGGTTGAGTATCACCTACGAGCAGTACTTC. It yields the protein CASSLRLSITYEQYF.

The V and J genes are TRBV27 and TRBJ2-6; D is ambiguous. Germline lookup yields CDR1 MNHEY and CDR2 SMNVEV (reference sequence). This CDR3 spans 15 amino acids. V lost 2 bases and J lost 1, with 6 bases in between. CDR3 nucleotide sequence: TGTGCCAGCAGTTTAATGGCATCTGGGGCCAACGTCCTGACTTTC. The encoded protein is CASSLMASGANVLTF. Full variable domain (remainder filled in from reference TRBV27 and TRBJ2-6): EAQVTQNPRYLITVTGKKLTVTCSQNMNHEYMSWYRQDPGLGLRQIYYSMNVEVTDKGDVPEGYKVSRKEKRNFPLILESPSPNQTSLYFCASSLMASGANVLTFGAGSRLTVL.

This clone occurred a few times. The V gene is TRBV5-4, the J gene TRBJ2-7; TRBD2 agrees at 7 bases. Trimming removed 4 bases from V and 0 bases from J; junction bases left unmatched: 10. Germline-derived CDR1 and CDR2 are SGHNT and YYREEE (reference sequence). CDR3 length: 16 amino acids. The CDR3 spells CASSLVTSERSYEQYF. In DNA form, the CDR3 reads TGTGCCAGCAGCCTTGTTACTAGCGAACGCTCCTACGAGCAGTACTTC.

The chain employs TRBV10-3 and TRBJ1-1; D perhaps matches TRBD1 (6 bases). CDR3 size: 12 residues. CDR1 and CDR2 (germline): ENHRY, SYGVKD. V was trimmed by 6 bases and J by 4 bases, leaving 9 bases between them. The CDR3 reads CAIRQGSTEAFF. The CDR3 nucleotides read TGTGCCATCAGGCAGGGGTCCACTGAAGCTTTCTTT.

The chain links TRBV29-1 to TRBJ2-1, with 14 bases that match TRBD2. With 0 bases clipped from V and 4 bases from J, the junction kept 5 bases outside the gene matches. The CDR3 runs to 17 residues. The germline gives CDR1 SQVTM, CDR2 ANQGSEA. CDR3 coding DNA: TGCAGCGTTGAAGATTATGGGACTAGCGGGGGATACAATGAGCAGTTCTTC. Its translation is CSVEDYGTSGGYNEQFF.

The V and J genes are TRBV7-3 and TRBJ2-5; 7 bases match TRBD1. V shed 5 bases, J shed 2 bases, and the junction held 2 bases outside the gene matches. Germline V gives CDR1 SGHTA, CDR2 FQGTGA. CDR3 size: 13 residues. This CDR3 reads CASSKGQQETQYF. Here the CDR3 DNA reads TGTGCCAGCAGCAAGGGACAGCAAGAGACCCAGTACTTC.

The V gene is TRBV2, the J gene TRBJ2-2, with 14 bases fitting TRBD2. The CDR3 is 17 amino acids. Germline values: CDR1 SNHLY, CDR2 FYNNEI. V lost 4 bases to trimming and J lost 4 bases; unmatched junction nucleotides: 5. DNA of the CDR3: TGTGCCAGCAGTGTGACTAGCGGGGGGGCCTCCACCGGGGAGCTGTTTTTT. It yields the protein CASSVTSGGASTGELFF. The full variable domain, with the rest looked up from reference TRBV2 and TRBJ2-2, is EPEVTQTPSHQVTQMGQEVILRCVPISNHLYFYWYRQILGQKVEFLVSFYNNEISEKSEIFDDQFSVERPDGSNFTLKIRSTKLEDSAMYFCASSVTSGGASTGELFFGEGSRLTVL.

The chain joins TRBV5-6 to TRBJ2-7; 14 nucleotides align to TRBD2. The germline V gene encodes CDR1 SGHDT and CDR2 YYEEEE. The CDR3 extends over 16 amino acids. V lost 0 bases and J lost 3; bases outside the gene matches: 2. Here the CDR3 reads CASSLAGLAGGYEQYF. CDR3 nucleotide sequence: TGTGCCAGCAGCTTGGCTGGACTAGCGGGGGGCTACGAGCAGTACTTC.

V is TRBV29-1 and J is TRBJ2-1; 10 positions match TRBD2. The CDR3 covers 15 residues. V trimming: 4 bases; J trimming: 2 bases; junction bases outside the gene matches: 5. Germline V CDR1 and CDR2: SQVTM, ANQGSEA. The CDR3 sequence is CSVVGLAGAYNEQFF. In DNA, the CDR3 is TGCAGCGTTGTAGGGCTAGCGGGAGCCTACAATGAGCAGTTCTTC.

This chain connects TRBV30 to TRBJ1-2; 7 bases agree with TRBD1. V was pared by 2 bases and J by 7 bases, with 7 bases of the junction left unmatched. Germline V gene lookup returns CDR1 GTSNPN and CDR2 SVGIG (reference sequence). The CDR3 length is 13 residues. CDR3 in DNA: TGTGCCTGGAGTTACAGGGGCACCCTTGGCTACACCTTC. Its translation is CAWSYRGTLGYTF.

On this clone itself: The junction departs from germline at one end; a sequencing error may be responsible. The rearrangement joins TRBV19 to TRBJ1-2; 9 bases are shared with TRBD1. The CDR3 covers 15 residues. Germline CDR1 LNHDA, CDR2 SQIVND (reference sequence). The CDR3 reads CASSPTGGLDYGHTF. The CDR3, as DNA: TGTGCCAGTAGTCCGACAGGGGGTTTAGACTATGGCCACACCTTC.

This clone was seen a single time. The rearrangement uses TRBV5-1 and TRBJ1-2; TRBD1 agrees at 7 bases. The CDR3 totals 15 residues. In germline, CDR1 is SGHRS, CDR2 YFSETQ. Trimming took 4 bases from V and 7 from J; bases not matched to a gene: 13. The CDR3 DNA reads TGCGCCAGCAGCCCGGACCTAGACAGGGCCGGTGGCTACACCTTC. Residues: CASSPDLDRAGGYTF.

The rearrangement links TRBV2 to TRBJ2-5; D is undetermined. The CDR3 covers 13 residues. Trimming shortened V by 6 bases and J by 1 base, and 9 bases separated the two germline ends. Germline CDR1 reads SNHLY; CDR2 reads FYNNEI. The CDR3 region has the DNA TGTGCCAGCAGCCCGAGCGTCCAAGAGACCCAGTACTTC. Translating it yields CASSPSVQETQYF.

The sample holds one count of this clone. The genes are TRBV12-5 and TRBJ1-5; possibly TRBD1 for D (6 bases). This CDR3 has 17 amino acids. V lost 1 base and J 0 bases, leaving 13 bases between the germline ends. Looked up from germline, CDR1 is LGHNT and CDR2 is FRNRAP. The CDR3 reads CASGLGWTVGSNQPQHF. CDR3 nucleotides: TGTGCTAGTGGTTTGGGGTGGACAGTTGGTAGCAATCAGCCCCAGCATTTT.

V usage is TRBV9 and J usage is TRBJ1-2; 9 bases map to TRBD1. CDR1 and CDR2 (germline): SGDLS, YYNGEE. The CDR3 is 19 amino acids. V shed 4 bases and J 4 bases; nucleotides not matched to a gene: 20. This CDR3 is CASSSAPTRTGGRGYGYTF. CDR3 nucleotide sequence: TGTGCCAGCAGCTCCGCGCCCACCCGTACAGGGGGCAGAGGCTATGGCTACACCTTC.

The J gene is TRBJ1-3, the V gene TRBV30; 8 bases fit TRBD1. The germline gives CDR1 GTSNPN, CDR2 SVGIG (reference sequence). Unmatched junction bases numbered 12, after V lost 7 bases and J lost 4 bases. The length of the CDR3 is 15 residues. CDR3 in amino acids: CALTDRGPSGNTIYF. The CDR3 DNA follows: TGTGCCTTGACCGACAGGGGTCCATCCGGAAACACCATATATTTT.

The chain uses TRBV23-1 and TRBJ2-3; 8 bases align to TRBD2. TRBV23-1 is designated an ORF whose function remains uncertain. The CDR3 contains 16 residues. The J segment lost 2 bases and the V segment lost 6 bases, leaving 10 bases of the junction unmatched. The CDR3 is CASRLSLADPTDTQYF. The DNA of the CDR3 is TGCGCCAGCAGGCTCTCACTAGCGGACCCCACAGATACGCAGTATTTT.

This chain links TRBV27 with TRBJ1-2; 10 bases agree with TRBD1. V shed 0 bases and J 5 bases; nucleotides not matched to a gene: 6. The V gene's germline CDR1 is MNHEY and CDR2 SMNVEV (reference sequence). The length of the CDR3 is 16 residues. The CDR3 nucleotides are TGTGCCAGCAGTTTATCCACCGGGACAGGGGCTTATGGCTACACCTTC. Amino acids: CASSLSTGTGAYGYTF.

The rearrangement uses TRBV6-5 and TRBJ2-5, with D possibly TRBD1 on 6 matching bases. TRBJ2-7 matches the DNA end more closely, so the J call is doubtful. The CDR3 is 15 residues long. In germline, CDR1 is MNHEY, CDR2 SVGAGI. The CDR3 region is CASSSRQASSYEQYF. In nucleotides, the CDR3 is TGTGCCAGCAGTTCACGACAGGCGTCATCCTACGAGCAGTACTTC.

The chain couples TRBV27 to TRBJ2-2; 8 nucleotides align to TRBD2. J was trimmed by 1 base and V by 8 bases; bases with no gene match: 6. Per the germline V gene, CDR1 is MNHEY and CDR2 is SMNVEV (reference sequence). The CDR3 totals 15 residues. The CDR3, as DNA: TGTGCCAGCCGGTTACTAGCGGTGAACACCGGGGAGCTGTTTTTT. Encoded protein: CASRLLAVNTGELFF.

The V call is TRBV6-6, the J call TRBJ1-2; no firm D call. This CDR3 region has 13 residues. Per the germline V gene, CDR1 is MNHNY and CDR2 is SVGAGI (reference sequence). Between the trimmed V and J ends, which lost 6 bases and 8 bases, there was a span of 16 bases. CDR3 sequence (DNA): TGTGCCAGCAGCCCACCAGAGTCGGAGGGCTACACCTTC. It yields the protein CASSPPESEGYTF.

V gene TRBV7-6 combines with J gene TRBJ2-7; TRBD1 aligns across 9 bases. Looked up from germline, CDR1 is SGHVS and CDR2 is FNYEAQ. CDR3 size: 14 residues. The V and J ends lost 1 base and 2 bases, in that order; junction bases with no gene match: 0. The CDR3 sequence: CASSLGTGAYEQYF. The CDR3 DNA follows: TGTGCCAGCAGCTTAGGGACAGGGGCCTACGAGCAGTACTTC.

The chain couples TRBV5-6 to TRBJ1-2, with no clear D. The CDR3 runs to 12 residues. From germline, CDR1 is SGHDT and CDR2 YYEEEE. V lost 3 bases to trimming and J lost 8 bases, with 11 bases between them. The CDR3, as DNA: TGTGCCAGCAGCTCTGGTCGGAGGGGCTACACCTTC. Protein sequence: CASSSGRRGYTF.

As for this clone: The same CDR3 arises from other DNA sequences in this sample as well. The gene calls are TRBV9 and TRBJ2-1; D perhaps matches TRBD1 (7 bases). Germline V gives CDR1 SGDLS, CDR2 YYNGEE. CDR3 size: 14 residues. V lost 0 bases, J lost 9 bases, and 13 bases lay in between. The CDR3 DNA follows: TGTGCCAGCAGCGTAGTCCAGGGGGGAGGTGAGCAGTTCTTC. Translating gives CASSVVQGGGEQFF.

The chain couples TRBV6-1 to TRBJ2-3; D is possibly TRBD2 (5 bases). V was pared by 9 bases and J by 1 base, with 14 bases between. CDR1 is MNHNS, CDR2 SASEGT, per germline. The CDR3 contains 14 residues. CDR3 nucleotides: TGTGCCAGTAAACGGGAATTGGGCACAGATACGCAGTATTTT. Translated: CASKRELGTDTQYF.

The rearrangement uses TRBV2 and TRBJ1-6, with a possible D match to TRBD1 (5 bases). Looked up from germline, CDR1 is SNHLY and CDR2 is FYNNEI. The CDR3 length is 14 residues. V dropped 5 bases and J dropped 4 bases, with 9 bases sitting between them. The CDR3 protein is CASSRQTYNSPLHF. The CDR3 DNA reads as TGTGCCAGCAGTAGACAGACTTATAATTCACCCCTCCACTTT.